Below are 23 T cell receptor beta chains sequenced from a single sample in a study of molecular identifiers for immune sequencing clone quantification (dated by TCRdb to 2016 to 2019). Library prep was done by PCR. Sequencing was performed on a NextSeq 500. TCRdb itself trimmed the public reads at Q25 with fastp, ran MiXCR and retained productive beta chains. Every entry covers one CDR3 protein and lists the most common genes and DNA from its rows. Within this sample are nearly 650,000 distinct CDR3 sequences, with about 25% of them counted one time only. The ten biggest clones cover about 0.73% of the sample. The sample was naive CD8+ T cells from blood, with Jurkat cell RNA spiked in. Taken with the paper, the label for cell subset or site translates to: FACS-sorted CD8+CD4-CCR7+CD45RA+ naive T cells. The receptors were gathered from a human donor in good health. Some libraries in this study had Jurkat cell RNA spiked in.

This chain connects TRBV5-4 to TRBJ2-2; D is unresolved. CDR1 and CDR2 (germline): SGHNT, YYREEE (reference sequence). The ends were cut back, 7 bases at V and 0 bases at J, with 4 bases in the middle. The CDR3 is 12 amino acids. The DNA for the CDR3 is TGTGCCAGCCTAGCGAACACCGGGGAGCTGTTTTTT. It codes for CASLANTGELFF.

As for this clonotype: Its ends do not fully match the called genes, so a read error is possible. This chain links TRBV7-7 with TRBJ2-1; D might be TRBD1 or TRBD2, each matching 5 bases. The CDR3 is made up of 17 amino acids. Germline CDR1 and CDR2: SSHAT and FNYEAQ (reference sequence). CDR3 protein: CASSPRWSQGPYVEQFF. The CDR3 bases are TGTGCTAGCAGCCCTAGGTGGAGCCAGGGACCCTATGTTGAGCAGTTCTTC. The variable domain in full, completed from reference TRBV7-7 and TRBJ2-1, reads GAGVSQSPRYKVTKRGQDVTLRCDPISSHATLYWYQQALGQGPEFLTYFNYEAQPDKSGLPSDRFSAERPEGSISTLTIQRTEQRDSAMYRCASSPRWSQGPYVEQFFGPGTRLTVL.

Comment on this clonotype: The CDR3 carries no conserved terminal phenylalanine or tryptophan, so it likely arises from a read error. The rearrangement uses TRBV6-5 and TRBJ1-1, with D perhaps TRBD1 (5 bases). Germline V gene sequence: CDR1 MNHEY, CDR2 SVGAGI. There are 14 residues in the CDR3. Trimming removed 5 bases at V and 6 bases at J, with 16 bases between. Written as DNA, the CDR3 is TGTGCCAGCAGTACACAGGTTCTTGAGGCTGAAGCTTTCTCT. Its translation: CASSTQVLEAEAFS.

This clonotype has a handful of counts. This sequence joins TRBV19 and TRBJ2-7; D uncertain. V was trimmed by 7 bases and J by 8 bases, leaving 3 bases between them. Germline V gene lookup returns CDR1 LNHDA and CDR2 SQIVND (reference sequence). The CDR3 extends over 8 amino acids. Written as DNA, the CDR3 is TGTGCCAGTACCAAGCAGTACTTC. It codes for CASTKQYF.

This clonotype showed up just a few times. CDR3 sequence: CASSQDSPGGETQYF. The CDR3 bases are TGCGCCAGCAGCCAAGATTCCCCTGGGGGGGAGACCCAGTACTTC. The V and J genes are TRBV4-3 and TRBJ2-5; possible D gene TRBD2, 6 bases. Deletions cut 0 bases from V and 5 bases from J, with 13 bases between. CDR3 length: 15 amino acids. CDR1 and CDR2 (germline): LGHNA, YSLEER.

In the case of this clonotype: A read error is possible here, since a much larger clone lies one base away. V is TRBV19 and J is TRBJ1-5; the D gene is possibly TRBD1 (5 bases). CDR3 length: 13 residues. Germline V CDR1 and CDR2: LNHDA, SQIVND (reference sequence). With 4 bases removed from V and 7 bases from J, the gap between germline ends came to 11 bases. CDR3 nucleotides: TGTGCCAGTAGTACGGCGGGACTCCAGCCCCAGCATTTT. Encoded protein: CASSTAGLQPQHF.

In the case of this clonotype: This could be a read error, since a much larger clone is one nucleotide away. V and J are TRBV5-1 and TRBJ1-1; 7 positions match TRBD1. This CDR3 contains 14 residues. CDR1 and CDR2 from the germline V gene are SGHRS and YFSETQ. In nucleotides, the CDR3 is TGCGCCAGCAGCGTGGACAGGTTGAACACTGATGCTTTCTTT. Translating gives CASSVDRLNTDAFF.

Points on this clonotype: This sequence may be a read error, since a much larger clone differs from it by one base. The V call is TRBV7-8, the J call TRBJ2-7; D uncertain. Trimming stripped 2 bases from V and 5 bases from J, with 16 bases between. The CDR3 is 15 amino acids. The germline V gene has CDR1 SGHVS and CDR2 FQNEAQ. As DNA, the CDR3 is TGTGCCAGCAGCTTACCCGTCAGGTCGGCCCACGAGCAGTACTTC. Protein sequence: CASSLPVRSAHEQYF.

The V and J genes are TRBV12-3 or TRBV12-4 and TRBJ1-5; no clear D. The CDR3 contains 17 residues. V lost 3 bases and J 1 base, leaving 16 bases between the germline ends. CDR3 DNA: TGTGCCAGCAGTTTGGGTTGGCAGGCGGAGAGCAATCAGCCCCAGCATTTT. Amino acid sequence: CASSLGWQAESNQPQHF.

This clonotype showed up just a few times. This sequence joins TRBV19 and TRBJ2-5; D call uncertain. This CDR3 is built from 14 residues. Germline lookup yields CDR1 LNHDA and CDR2 SQIVND (reference sequence). Trimming removed 7 bases from V and 0 bases from J, with 12 bases in between. The CDR3, as DNA: TGTGCCAGTACGGGTTTAGAGAACCAAGAGACCCAGTACTTC. Protein product: CASTGLENQETQYF.

The rearrangement uses TRBV5-4 and TRBJ1-1; D uncertain. Trimming took off 4 bases at V and 10 bases at J, with 14 bases between the two ends. Germline CDR1 reads SGHNT; CDR2 reads YYREEE (reference sequence). The CDR3 is 12 residues long. The CDR3 loop is CASSAGIEGAFF. CDR3 DNA: TGTGCCAGCAGCGCCGGGATCGAAGGAGCTTTCTTT.

This clonotype occurred a few times. The rearrangement joins TRBV4-3 to TRBJ2-7; TRBD1 might be the D (6 bases). CDR1 and CDR2 (germline): LGHNA, YSLEER. Trimming left V 1 base short and J 2 bases short, with 12 bases between. This CDR3 is built from 15 residues. The CDR3 coding sequence is TGCGCCAGCAGCCAAGGTCAGGGGAAGACCTACGAGCAGTACTTC. It translates to CASSQGQGKTYEQYF.

The chain couples TRBV14 to TRBJ2-7; 9 bases are shared with TRBD1. CDR3 length equals 16 residues. Germline V gene sequence: CDR1 SGHDN, CDR2 FVKESK. The ends lost 3 bases at V and 5 bases at J; junction bases unmatched: 11. The CDR3 reads CASSQRDGTGYHEQYF. The CDR3 coding sequence is TGTGCCAGCAGCCAGAGGGACGGGACAGGGTACCACGAGCAGTACTTC.

For this clonotype: This may arise from a read error, as a much more abundant clone is one base away. This chain uses TRBV16 with TRBJ2-7, with a weak D call TRBD1 (6 bases). There are 13 residues in the CDR3. V lost 4 bases to trimming and J lost 5 bases, with 12 bases between them. From germline, CDR1 is KGHSY and CDR2 FQNENV. CDR3 amino acids: CASSRSAGDEQYF. DNA for the CDR3: TGTGCCAGCAGCCGATCGGCAGGGGACGAGCAGTACTTC. The full variable domain, completed using reference TRBV16 and TRBJ2-7, is GEEVAQTPKHLVRGEGQKAKLYCAPIKGHSYVFWYQQVLKNEFKFLISFQNENVFDETGMPKERFSAKCLPNSPCSLEIQATKLEDSAVYFCASSRSAGDEQYFGPGTRLTVT.

For this clonotype: The junction departs from germline at one end; a sequencing error may be responsible. This rearrangement joins TRBV5-1 to TRBJ2-7; 7 nucleotides agree with TRBD2. Germline lookup yields CDR1 SGHRS and CDR2 YFSETQ. The length of the CDR3 is 12 residues. CDR3 region: CASSFRDYDQYF. The CDR3, as DNA: TGCGCCAGCAGCTTCAGGGACTACGACCAGTACTTC.

In this sample, this clonotype turned up a few times. The chain has TRBV9 and TRBJ1-2; 8 positions match TRBD1. The trim removed 4 bases at V and 8 bases at J, leaving 10 bases unmatched. Germline V CDR1 and CDR2: SGDLS, YYNGEE. The CDR3 runs to 14 residues. The CDR3 reads CASSPETGVGGYTF. The CDR3 DNA follows: TGTGCCAGCAGCCCTGAGACAGGGGTAGGAGGCTACACCTTC. Using reference TRBV9 and TRBJ1-2 for the parts outside the CDR3, the full variable domain is DSGVTQTPKHLITATGQRVTLRCSPRSGDLSVYWYQQSLDQGLQFLIQYYNGEERAKGNILERFSAQQFPDLHSELNLSSLELGDSALYFCASSPETGVGGYTFGSGTRLTVV.

This clonotype was recorded at least ten times. At one end, the junction sequence differs from germline, possibly due to a read error. This chain joins TRBV5-1 and TRBJ1-1, with 9 positions matching TRBD1. Germline assignment: CDR1 SGHRS and CDR2 YFSETQ. The CDR3 is made up of 15 amino acids. The CDR3 nucleotides are TGTGCCAGCAGTTTGGGGACAGGGATGAACACTGAAGCTTTCTTT. It codes for CASSLGTGMNTEAFF. Using reference TRBV5-1 and TRBJ1-1 for the parts outside the CDR3, the full variable domain is KAGVTQTPRYLIKTRGQQVTLSCSPISGHRSVSWYQQTPGQGLQFLFEYFSETQRNKGNFPGRFSGRQFSNSRSEMNVSTLELGDSALYLCASSLGTGMNTEAFFGQGTRLTVV.

Points on this clonotype: This could be a read error, since a much larger clone is one nucleotide away. V and J are TRBV9 and TRBJ2-1; TRBD2 matches at 9 bases. The CDR3 runs to 15 residues. CDR1 and CDR2 from the germline V gene are SGDLS and YYNGEE. For the CDR3, the DNA is TGTGCCAGCAGCCCGACTAGCGGAATCTACGATGAGCAGTTCTTC. This translates into CASSPTSGIYDEQFF.

This clonotype was picked up many times. The CDR3 protein is CASSPGWGSGSYEQYF. CDR3 DNA: TGTGCCAGCAGCCCTGGCTGGGGTAGCGGGTCCTACGAGCAGTACTTC. The chain couples TRBV7-6 to TRBJ2-7; 7 nucleotides match TRBD2. The V segment lost 5 bases and the J segment 1 base; nucleotides outside the gene matches: 11. The germline CDR1 and CDR2 sequences are SGHVS and FNYEAQ. The CDR3 length is 16 residues. Full variable domain (rest looked up from reference TRBV7-6 and TRBJ2-7): GAGVSQSPRYKVTKRGQDVALRCDPISGHVSLYWYRQALGQGPEFLTYFNYEAQQDKSGLPNDRFSAERPEGSISTLTIQRTEQRDSAMYRCASSPGWGSGSYEQYFGPGTRLTVT.

Of note for this clonotype: A single base separates this from a much larger clone, so it may be a read error. CDR3: CASSLGGGAGTEAFF. The DNA for the CDR3 is TGTGCCAGCAGCTTAGGGGGGGGCGCGGGCACTGAAGCTTTCTTT. The genes are TRBV7-4 and TRBJ1-1, with a weak D call TRBD1 (6 bases). In germline, CDR1 is SGHVT, CDR2 SQSDAQ. The CDR3 runs 15 residues. V gave up 1 base and J gave up 4 bases, with 13 bases separating them.

This clonotype occurred many times. V gene TRBV7-2 combines with J gene TRBJ2-3; 8 nucleotides align to TRBD1. The trim removed 6 bases at V and 4 bases at J, leaving 9 bases unmatched. The V gene's germline CDR1 is SGHTA and CDR2 FQGNSA. This CDR3 contains 15 residues. Here the CDR3 DNA reads TGTGCCAGCAGTTCAGGGGGCTTCGTTCCAGATACGCAGTATTTT. Its translation: CASSSGGFVPDTQYF.

This clonotype showed up just a few times. The chain uses TRBV19 and TRBJ2-7; D possibly corresponds to TRBD2 (5 bases). In germline, CDR1 is LNHDA, CDR2 SQIVND (reference sequence). CDR3 length: 12 amino acids. The V end lost 8 bases, the J end lost 3 bases, and 11 bases lay between the germline ends. The chain's CDR3 is CASGGSLYEQYF. The CDR3 coding sequence is TGTGCCAGTGGAGGTTCCCTCTACGAGCAGTACTTC.

There are a few counts of this clonotype. The V gene is TRBV19, the J gene TRBJ2-3; 7 positions agree with TRBD1. The length of the CDR3 is 15 residues. Unmatched junction bases numbered 9, after V lost 7 bases and J lost 2 bases. Germline loops: CDR1 LNHDA, CDR2 SQIVND (reference sequence). CDR3 DNA: TGTGCCAGTACTCCGACAGGGACAATCACAGATACGCAGTATTTT. As protein: CASTPTGTITDTQYF.